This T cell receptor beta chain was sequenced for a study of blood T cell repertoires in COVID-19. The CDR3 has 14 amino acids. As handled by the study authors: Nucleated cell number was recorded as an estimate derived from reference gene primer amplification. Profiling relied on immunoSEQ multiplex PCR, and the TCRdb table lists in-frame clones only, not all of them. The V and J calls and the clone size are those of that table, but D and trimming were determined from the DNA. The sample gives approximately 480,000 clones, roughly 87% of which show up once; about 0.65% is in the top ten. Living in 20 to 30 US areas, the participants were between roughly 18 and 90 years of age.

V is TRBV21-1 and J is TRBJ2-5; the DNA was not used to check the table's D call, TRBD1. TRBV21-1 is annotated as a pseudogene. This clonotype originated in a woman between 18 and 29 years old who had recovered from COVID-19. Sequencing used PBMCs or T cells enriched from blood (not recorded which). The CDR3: CASSGQGRQETQYF. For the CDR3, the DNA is TGTGCCAGCAGCGGACAGGGGAGGCAAGAGACCCAGTACTTC.